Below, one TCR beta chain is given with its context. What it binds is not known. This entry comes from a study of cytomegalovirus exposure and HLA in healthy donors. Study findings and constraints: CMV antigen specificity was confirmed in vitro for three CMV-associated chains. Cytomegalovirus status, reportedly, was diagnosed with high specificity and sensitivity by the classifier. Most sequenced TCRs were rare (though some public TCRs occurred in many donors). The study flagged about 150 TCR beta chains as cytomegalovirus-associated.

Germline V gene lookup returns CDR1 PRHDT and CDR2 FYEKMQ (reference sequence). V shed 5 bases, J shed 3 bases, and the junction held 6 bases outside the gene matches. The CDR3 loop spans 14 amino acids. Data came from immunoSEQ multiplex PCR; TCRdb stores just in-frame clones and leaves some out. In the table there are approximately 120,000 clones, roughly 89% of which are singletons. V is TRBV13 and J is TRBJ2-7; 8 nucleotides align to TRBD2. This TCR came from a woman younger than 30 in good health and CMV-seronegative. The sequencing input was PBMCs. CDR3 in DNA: TGTGCCAGCAGCCCCCGGGAGGGCCTCTACGAGCAGTACTTC. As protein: CASSPREGLYEQYF.